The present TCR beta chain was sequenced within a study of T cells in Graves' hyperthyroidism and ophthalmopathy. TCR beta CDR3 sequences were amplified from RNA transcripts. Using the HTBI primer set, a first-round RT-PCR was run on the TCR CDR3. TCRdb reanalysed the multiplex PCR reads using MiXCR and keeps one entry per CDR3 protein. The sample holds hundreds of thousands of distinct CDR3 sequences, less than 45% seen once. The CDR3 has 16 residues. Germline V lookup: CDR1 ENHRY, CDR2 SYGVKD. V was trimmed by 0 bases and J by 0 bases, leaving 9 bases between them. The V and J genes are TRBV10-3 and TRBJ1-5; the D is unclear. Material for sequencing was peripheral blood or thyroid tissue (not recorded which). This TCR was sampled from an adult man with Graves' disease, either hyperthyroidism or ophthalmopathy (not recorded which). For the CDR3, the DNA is TGTGCCATCAGTGAGTCAGGGCTTTATAGCAATCAGCCCCAGCATTTT. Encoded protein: CAISESGLYSNQPQHF.